These 26 T cell receptor beta chains were sequenced from one sample in a study of Graves' ophthalmopathy and Graves' hyperthyroidism. The TCR beta CDR3 regions underwent amplification from RNA transcripts. HTBI primers primed a first-round RT-PCR, and a second-round multiplex PCR followed. TCRdb re-analysed the multiplex PCR reads in MiXCR, keeping a single row per CDR3 protein. The repertoire includes roughly 400,000 distinct CDR3 sequences, 15% to 20% of them detected once, and roughly 1.6% sits in the top ten. The material sequenced was peripheral blood. These receptor sequences come from a woman aged 18-29 years with Graves' ophthalmopathy.

The chain carries TRBV27 and TRBJ1-2, with D tentatively TRBD1 (6 bases). Trimming removed 6 bases from V and 2 bases from J, with 10 bases in between. Germline V CDR1 and CDR2: MNHEY, SMNVEV (reference sequence). This CDR3 has 13 residues. The CDR3 coding sequence is TGTGCCAGCAGCTACAGGGCCAACTATGGCTACACCTTC. Protein: CASSYRANYGYTF.

This clonotype was seen repeatedly, ten times or more. This chain connects TRBV20-1 to TRBJ2-5; D may be TRBD1 (6 bases). The CDR3 has 13 residues. Germline assignment: CDR1 DFQATT and CDR2 SNEGSKA (reference sequence). Trimming shortened V by 6 bases and J by 0 bases, and 11 bases separated the two germline ends. CDR3 coding DNA: TGCAGTGCCCAGGGACACCACCAAGAGACCCAGTACTTC. Its translation is CSAQGHHQETQYF.

This clonotype was recorded many times. The gene calls are TRBV20-1 and TRBJ2-2; unclear D gene. Between the trimmed V and J ends, which lost 3 bases and 0 bases, there was a span of 11 bases. The germline gives CDR1 DFQATT, CDR2 SNEGSKA (reference sequence). The CDR3 is 15 residues long. The CDR3 is CSASESKPNTGELFF. CDR3 in DNA: TGCAGTGCTAGTGAGTCAAAACCGAACACCGGGGAGCTGTTTTTT.

V usage is TRBV24-1 and J usage is TRBJ2-7, with 11 bases fitting TRBD1. The germline CDR1 and CDR2 sequences are KGHDR and SFDVKD. CDR3 length equals 16 residues. Losses at the gene ends were 5 bases for V and 3 bases for J; bases not matched to a gene: 8. The CDR3 protein is CATSGIGTGGGYEQYF. CDR3 DNA sequence: TGTGCCACCAGTGGAATCGGGACAGGGGGTGGCTACGAGCAGTACTTC.

This clonotype was found many times. The chain is built from TRBV10-2 and TRBJ1-1; TRBD1 matches 7 bases. Germline values: CDR1 WSHSY, CDR2 SAAADI. Trimming cost V 6 bases and J 6 bases; bases outside gene matches: 10. The CDR3 spans 14 residues. CDR3 residues: CASRTTGVKSEAFF. The CDR3 nucleotides are TGCGCCAGCAGGACAACAGGGGTCAAATCTGAAGCTTTCTTT.

This rearrangement joins TRBV9 to TRBJ1-3, with D uncertain. Germline V gene data show CDR1 as SGDLS and CDR2 as YYNGEE. CDR3 size: 15 residues. Trimming stripped 2 bases from V and 4 bases from J, with 13 bases between. As DNA, the CDR3 is TGTGCCAGCAGCGTCCCCATCGGGCCCGGAAACACCATATATTTT. It encodes CASSVPIGPGNTIYF.

The table lists this clonotype with many counts. The chain joins TRBV29-1 to TRBJ2-5; a possible D gene is TRBD2 (5 bases). This CDR3 region has 12 residues. The V gene's germline CDR1 is SQVTM and CDR2 ANQGSEA. V lost 3 bases and J 4 bases, leaving 9 bases between the germline ends. The CDR3 loop is CSVDPEGETQYF. The CDR3 bases are TGCAGCGTTGACCCTGAGGGAGAGACCCAGTACTTC.

This clonotype was detected many times. The chain recombines TRBV7-9 with TRBJ1-1; D unresolved. Germline V lookup: CDR1 SEHNR, CDR2 FQNEAQ (reference sequence). V was trimmed by 4 bases and J by 1 base, leaving 7 bases between them. The CDR3 consists of 13 residues. The CDR3 is CASSSDQNTEAFF. In nucleotides, the CDR3 is TGTGCCAGCAGCTCGGATCAGAACACTGAAGCTTTCTTT.

This clonotype was seen ten or more times. This chain connects TRBV12-3 or TRBV12-4 to TRBJ2-7; D gene uncertain. V dropped 2 bases and J dropped 2 bases, with 16 bases sitting between them. The CDR3 runs 16 residues. The CDR3 DNA reads as TGTGCCAGCAGTTTAACGGGCCCCGGATTGACCTACGAGCAGTACTTC. Encoded protein: CASSLTGPGLTYEQYF.

The genes are TRBV24-1 and TRBJ2-7; D possibly matches TRBD1 or TRBD2 (7 bases each). This CDR3 contains 17 residues. Germline assignment: CDR1 KGHDR and CDR2 SFDVKD. Trimming took 3 bases from V and 3 from J, leaving 20 bases between them. The CDR3 nucleotides are TGTGCCACCAGTGATGGGATCTCAGGGGGGGGACTCTACGAGCAGTACTTC. Amino acids: CATSDGISGGGLYEQYF.

This clonotype was picked up many times. One base away lies a much larger clone, so this may be a sequencing read error. V is TRBV27 and J is TRBJ1-6, with D possibly being TRBD1 (5 bases). CDR3 length: 14 residues. The germline CDR1 and CDR2 sequences are MNHEY and SMNVEV (reference sequence). V was clipped by 3 bases and J by 7 bases, with 10 bases between them. The CDR3 coding sequence is TGTGCCAGCAGTTTCGGGGGGAGGAATTCACCCCTCCACTTT. This translates into CASSFGGRNSPLHF.

This clonotype was recorded many times. The chain uses TRBV30 and TRBJ1-1; D might be TRBD1 (5 bases). Germline V CDR1 and CDR2: GTSNPN, SVGIG (reference sequence). V was clipped by 0 bases and J by 6 bases, with 14 bases between them. This CDR3 comprises 14 residues. The CDR3 loop reads CAWSVGSKGAEAFF. The CDR3, as DNA: TGTGCCTGGAGTGTAGGGTCTAAAGGGGCTGAAGCTTTCTTT.

This chain connects TRBV6-1 to TRBJ1-2, with TRBD1 as a possible D gene (6 bases). CDR1 and CDR2 from the germline V gene are MNHNS and SASEGT. This CDR3 contains 12 residues. V lost 6 bases, J lost 6 bases, and 11 bases lay in between. The DNA for the CDR3 is TGTGCCAGCAGATGGACAGATCATGGCTACACCTTC. Protein: CASRWTDHGYTF.

The rearrangement joins TRBV3-1 to TRBJ2-7; TRBD2 matches 11 bases. V lost 4 bases, J lost 2 bases, and 7 bases stayed unmatched. The CDR3 length is 16 residues. From germline, CDR1 is LGHDT and CDR2 YNNKEL (reference sequence). The DNA for the CDR3 is TGTGCCAGCAGCCGAACATTAGCGGGAGGGCCCTACGAGCAGTACTTC. This gives the protein CASSRTLAGGPYEQYF.

There are many counts of this clonotype. V usage is TRBV27 and J usage is TRBJ2-5, with 12 bases lining up with TRBD1. J lost 4 bases, V lost 1 base, and 4 bases had no gene match. The germline V gene has CDR1 MNHEY and CDR2 SMNVEV (reference sequence). The CDR3 contains 16 residues. This chain's CDR3 is CASSLWGTGGRETQYF. CDR3 bases: TGTGCCAGCAGTTTATGGGGGACAGGGGGCAGAGAGACCCAGTACTTC.

The chain couples TRBV27 to TRBJ2-7, with 8 positions matching TRBD2. The length of the CDR3 is 15 residues. The V and J ends lost 4 bases and 0 bases, in that order; junction bases with no gene match: 5. Germline loops: CDR1 MNHEY, CDR2 SMNVEV (reference sequence). The CDR3 DNA is TGTGCCAGCAGTTCACTAGCGGATGGCTCCTACGAGCAGTACTTC. Its protein is CASSSLADGSYEQYF.

J is TRBJ2-7 and V is TRBV12-3 or TRBV12-4; 8 nucleotides align to TRBD1. The J segment lost 4 bases and the V segment lost 6 bases, leaving 5 bases of the junction unmatched. This CDR3 region has 13 residues. CDR3 bases: TGTGCCAGCAGGTCGACAGGGGAGTACGAGCAGTACTTC. This codes for CASRSTGEYEQYF.

In its sample, this clonotype was seen many times. V usage is TRBV12-3 or TRBV12-4 and J usage is TRBJ2-7; a weak D match, TRBD1 (5 bases). The CDR3 consists of 14 residues. The ends were cut back, 3 bases at V and 4 bases at J, with 13 bases in the middle. CDR3 coding DNA: TGTGCCAGCAGTTTGGATAGGGGAAGGTACGAGCAGTACTTC. Translating gives CASSLDRGRYEQYF.

In this sample, this clonotype turned up many times. This chain connects TRBV6-5 to TRBJ1-5; TRBD1 is a possible D gene (6 bases). The CDR3 loop spans 11 amino acids. Germline lookup yields CDR1 MNHEY and CDR2 SVGAGI. Trimming stripped 7 bases from V and 5 bases from J, with 6 bases between. CDR3 bases: TGTGCCAGCAACAGGGATCAGCCCCAGCATTTT. It specifies CASNRDQPQHF.

This clonotype has ten or more counts. This chain joins TRBV25-1 and TRBJ1-1; no reliable D call. V dropped 6 bases and J dropped 1 base, with 6 bases sitting between them. CDR1 is MGHDK and CDR2 is SYGVNS in the germline V gene. The length of the CDR3 is 12 residues. DNA of the CDR3: TGTGCCAGCAGGGACGGGAACACTGAAGCTTTCTTT. It is translated as CASRDGNTEAFF.

This clonotype has at least ten counts. The chain employs TRBV6-1 and TRBJ2-7, with a possible D match to TRBD2 (6 bases). Trimming shortened V by 6 bases and J by 5 bases, and 17 bases separated the two germline ends. Germline-derived CDR1 and CDR2 are MNHNS and SASEGT. The CDR3 extends over 14 amino acids. In nucleotides, the CDR3 is TGTGCCAGCAGATCCCTCGGGAGCTCGGACGAGCAGTACTTC. Its protein is CASRSLGSSDEQYF.

CDR3 sequence reads: CASSQVRGSSSYEQYF. The CDR3 DNA follows: TGCGCCAGCAGCCAAGTGAGAGGGTCCAGCTCCTACGAGCAGTACTTC. The chain is built from TRBV4-1 and TRBJ2-7; weak D call: TRBD2 (5 bases). V was cut by 1 base and J by 0 bases, with 13 bases left in between. CDR3 size: 16 residues. Per the germline V gene, CDR1 is MGHRA and CDR2 is YSYEKL.

This clonotype was recorded at least ten times. This chain links TRBV27 with TRBJ2-5; D is unclear. Trimming pared 0 bases from V and 5 bases from J, leaving 10 bases between. The germline V gene has CDR1 MNHEY and CDR2 SMNVEV (reference sequence). This CDR3 is 14 amino acids long. The DNA of the CDR3 is TGTGCCAGCAGTTTATCGGGCCGGTTTGAGACCCAGTACTTC. This sequence encodes CASSLSGRFETQYF.

The chain is built from TRBV12-5 and TRBJ1-1; 8 positions agree with TRBD1. Germline-derived CDR1 and CDR2 are LGHNT and FRNRAP. V was clipped by 1 base and J by 6 bases; unmatched bases: 1. The CDR3 runs to 13 residues. CDR3 nucleotides: TGTGCTAGTGGTTTGGCGACAGGGGCTGAAGCTTTCTTT. Translating it yields CASGLATGAEAFF.

There are many counts of this clonotype. V and J are TRBV6-5 and TRBJ2-7, with 10 bases identical to TRBD2. With 5 bases clipped from V and 0 bases from J, the junction kept 4 bases outside the gene matches. The V gene's germline CDR1 is MNHEY and CDR2 SVGAGI. This CDR3 is built from 15 residues. Here the CDR3 DNA reads TGTGCCAGCAGTCCCTCTAGCGGGAGCTCCTACGAGCAGTACTTC. This encodes CASSPSSGSSYEQYF.

The sample holds many counts of this clonotype. The rearrangement joins TRBV11-2 to TRBJ2-7; 9 positions agree with TRBD1. The CDR3 runs 15 residues. The germline V gene encodes CDR1 SGHAT and CDR2 FQNNGV. V gave up 4 bases and J gave up 7 bases; unmatched junction bases: 11. CDR3: CASSSNRGRGPEQYF. For the CDR3, the DNA is TGTGCCAGCAGCTCCAACAGGGGGCGAGGCCCTGAGCAGTACTTC.